Listed below are T cell receptor beta chains from one sample, sequenced in a study of cytomegalovirus exposure and HLA in healthy donors. The assay was immunoSEQ multiplex PCR, and TCRdb's table has in-frame clones only and misses some. The data contain some 200,000 clones, under 90% of them seen just once; the ten biggest clones take up 0.098%. The sequenced sample was PBMCs. The receptors come from a boy aged 2-9 years in good health and CMV-seronegative. Each CDR3 is given with its conserved first and last residue.

V gene,J gene,CDR3 protein
TRBV25-1,TRBJ2-5,CATQGTSGRETQYF
TRBV7-9,TRBJ1-3,CASTDTRSGNTIYF
TRBV5-1,TRBJ2-3,CASSLSGGLTTDTQYF
TRBV6-1,TRBJ2-7,CASRPGLSGEQYF
TRBV19,TRBJ1-4,CASMQMDSRNEKLFF
TRBV5-1,TRBJ2-5,CASSLATSGKETQYF
TRBV30,TRBJ1-1,CAWTRDTSTEAFF
TRBV7-2,TRBJ2-5,CASSLTGGGARETQYF
TRBV2,TRBJ2-5,CASNPDRGRETQYF
TRBV20-1,TRBJ1-4,CSARGEKLFF
TRBV4-3,TRBJ2-7,CASSTITSPRDEQYF
TRBV5-6,TRBJ2-5,CASSSLAGFQETQYF
TRBV9,TRBJ2-3,CASSVDGLAGTQYF
TRBV7-2,TRBJ2-3,CASSSGGPDTQYF
TRBV5-1,TRBJ2-7,CASSSTGGEQYF
TRBV18,TRBJ1-5,CASSPRGQGQPQHF
TRBV6-1,TRBJ1-1,CASIPGSLEDTEAFF
TRBV27,TRBJ1-5,CASLKLPQPQHF
TRBV5-1,TRBJ2-3,CASSPLGGHWESTYTDTQYF
TRBV11-2,TRBJ2-3,CASNQRGGKDTQYF
TRBV29-1,TRBJ2-2,CSVGSGANTGELFF
TRBV7-9,TRBJ2-7,CASSLAGGPHEQYF
TRBV6-5,TRBJ2-2,CASTWAANTGELFF
TRBV7-2,TRBJ2-5,CASSLAGGVQETQYF
TRBV11-3,TRBJ1-3,CASSSDSGNTIYF
TRBV4-1,TRBJ2-5,CASSQLFSGGQETQYF
TRBV7-9,TRBJ2-1,CASSLEGSLGNEQFF
TRBV27,TRBJ2-7,CASSASAGYEQYF
TRBV5-5,TRBJ1-1,CASSLKLSGELF
TRBV19,TRBJ1-2,CASSNYRERSSDYGYTF
TRBV5-5,TRBJ1-2,CASSPDRNYGYTF
TRBV10-3,TRBJ1-1,CAISFRGLNTEAFF
TRBV28,TRBJ2-7,CASSPIERQLGQYF
TRBV4-3,TRBJ1-5,CASSQGTGANQPQHF
TRBV5-5,TRBJ1-4,CASSQGGSNEKLFF
TRBV7-2,TRBJ1-5,CASSFSSYQPQHF
TRBV7-2,TRBJ1-2,CASSFANRGPGYTF
TRBV9,TRBJ2-2,CASSVAGTGVYTGELFF
TRBV5-6,TRBJ1-1,CASSQFWGLDTEAFF
TRBV12-5,TRBJ1-5,CASAPGRGQPQHF
TRBV5-1,TRBJ2-7,CASSAGQSSYEQYF
TRBV7-2,TRBJ1-2,CASSQGGPPPYGYTF
TRBV4-2,TRBJ1-1,CASSQVQGGLHTEAFF
TRBV13,TRBJ2-7,CASSFGGSSYEQYF